This T cell receptor beta chain came from a study of blood T cells in healthy people across ages. A J-beta primer mix and a sample-barcoded 5' primer were used in a second PCR of about 7 to 12 cycles. MiXCR, applied by TCRdb to the 5' RACE reads, yields one record per CDR3 protein. The repertoire holds about 570,000 distinct CDR3 sequences, with roughly 29% as singletons. There are a few counts of this clonotype. The antigen remains undetermined. Broader study findings: Unsorted PBMC material precluded a definitive naive versus antigen-experienced comparison.

The TCR sequence derives from a woman between 70 and 85 years old in good health. The sample consisted of blood.

The CDR3 here is CAWVSGGAVNEQFF. The CDR3 bases are TGTGCCTGGGTTAGCGGGGGGGCAGTCAATGAGCAGTTCTTC. The rearrangement joins TRBV30 to TRBJ2-1, with 11 bases fitting TRBD2. The germline V gene has CDR1 GTSNPN and CDR2 SVGIG (reference sequence). The CDR3 consists of 14 residues. Germline trimming cut 5 bases from V and 6 bases from J; bases unmatched to any gene: 6.